Shown below are 30 T cell receptor beta chains from a single sample sequenced in a study of identical twins. From the 5' RACE reads, TCRdb called clonotypes with MiXCR, one entry per CDR3 protein. This sample has hundreds of thousands of distinct CDR3 sequences, with 6% to 6.5% found just once. The sequenced material came from naive T cells sorted from blood. The origin of the receptors is a man between 18 and 35 years old in good health.

The V and J genes are TRBV6-2 or TRBV6-3 and TRBJ2-1; 9 bases fit TRBD1. V lost 6 bases, J lost 4 bases, and 4 bases stayed unmatched. Germline assignment: CDR1 MNHEY and CDR2 SVGEGT. The CDR3 contains 14 residues. CDR3 protein: CASRGQGVYNEQFF. CDR3 in DNA: TGTGCCAGCAGGGGACAGGGAGTTTACAATGAGCAGTTCTTC.

This clonotype was seen repeatedly, ten times or more. The V call is TRBV12-3 or TRBV12-4, the J call TRBJ1-5; D is uncertain. This CDR3 is built from 14 residues. Trimming left V 3 bases short and J 11 bases short, with 17 bases between. In nucleotides, the CDR3 is TGTGCCAGCAGTTTTTTAATGGGTTGGGAGGCCCAGCATTTT. Its protein is CASSFLMGWEAQHF.

This clonotype was seen a few times. The rearrangement links TRBV6-5 to TRBJ2-7; D not resolved. Deletions cut 4 bases from V and 5 bases from J, with 12 bases between. Germline V gene lookup returns CDR1 MNHEY and CDR2 SVGAGI. The CDR3 covers 13 residues. Here the CDR3 DNA reads TGTGCCAGCAGTTCGGGTCTATGGGACGAGCAGTACTTC. As protein: CASSSGLWDEQYF.

The V call is TRBV11-2, the J call TRBJ2-1; 12 bases fit TRBD2. V was pared by 0 bases and J by 6 bases, with 6 bases of the junction left unmatched. CDR1 is SGHAT, CDR2 FQNNGV, per germline. This CDR3 has 17 residues. CDR3 coding DNA: TGTGCCAGCAGCTTAGATCTAGCGGGAGGGCCGGCCAATGAGCAGTTCTTC. Translated, it gives CASSLDLAGGPANEQFF.

This clonotype showed up just a few times. This chain connects TRBV28 to TRBJ1-1; D is unresolved. This CDR3 comprises 15 residues. Germline lookup yields CDR1 MDHEN and CDR2 SYDVKM. The ends were cut back, 4 bases at V and 4 bases at J, with 16 bases in the middle. The CDR3 loop reads CASSSSGVMITEAFF. The CDR3 DNA sequence: TGTGCCAGCAGTTCGTCCGGGGTTATGATCACTGAAGCTTTCTTT. Full variable domain (rest looked up from reference TRBV28 and TRBJ1-1): DVKVTQSSRYLVKRTGEKVFLECVQDMDHENMFWYRQDPGLGLRLIYFSYDVKMKEKGDIPEGYSVSREKKERFSLILESASTNQTSMYLCASSSSGVMITEAFFGQGTRLTVV.

This clonotype was seen ten or more times. J is TRBJ2-1 and V is TRBV7-6, with 11 bases identical to TRBD1. Per germline, CDR1 SGHVS and CDR2 FNYEAQ. The trim removed 1 base at V and 5 bases at J, leaving 4 bases unmatched. CDR3 length equals 16 residues. CDR3 in amino acids: CASSLGMGQGDNEQFF. CDR3 sequence (DNA): TGTGCCAGCAGCTTAGGAATGGGACAGGGGGACAATGAGCAGTTCTTC. The whole variable domain, remainder taken from reference TRBV7-6 and TRBJ2-1, is GAGVSQSPRYKVTKRGQDVALRCDPISGHVSLYWYRQALGQGPEFLTYFNYEAQQDKSGLPNDRFSAERPEGSISTLTIQRTEQRDSAMYRCASSLGMGQGDNEQFFGPGTRLTVL.

This clonotype was seen many times. This CDR3 is CASSLMGGDNSPLHF. CDR3 sequence (DNA): TGTGCCAGCAGCCTCATGGGGGGAGATAATTCACCCCTCCACTTT. The J gene is TRBJ1-6, the V gene TRBV7-2; D is perhaps TRBD1 (5 bases). The germline V gene has CDR1 SGHTA and CDR2 FQGNSA. The CDR3 sequence is 15 residues long. Trimming removed 5 bases at V and 5 bases at J, with 13 bases between.

This clonotype was seen ten or more times. The rearrangement joins TRBV20-1 to TRBJ2-5; D is tentatively TRBD1 or TRBD2 (5 bases each). The ends were cut back, 1 base at V and 1 base at J, with 7 bases in the middle. The CDR3 is 13 residues long. CDR1 DFQATT and CDR2 SNEGSKA come from the germline V gene (reference sequence). CDR3 bases: TGCAGTGCTAGAGGGGGGAGCCAAGAGACCCAGTACTTC. Amino acids: CSARGGSQETQYF.

The gene calls are TRBV28 and TRBJ2-3; weak D call: TRBD2 (6 bases). CDR1 is MDHEN, CDR2 SYDVKM, per germline. The CDR3 contains 15 residues. With 3 bases removed from V and 6 bases from J, the gap between germline ends came to 16 bases. The CDR3 reads CASSFTSLEGDTQYF. CDR3 DNA: TGTGCCAGCAGTTTTACTAGCTTGGAAGGGGATACGCAGTATTTT.

This clonotype has ten or more counts. The gene calls are TRBV20-1 and TRBJ2-3; 14 bases fit TRBD2. The trim removed 4 bases at V and 3 bases at J, leaving 9 bases unmatched. The CDR3 is 17 residues long. Germline V gene data show CDR1 as DFQATT and CDR2 as SNEGSKA (reference sequence). CDR3 in DNA: TGCAGTGCTAACCCGGGACTAGCGGGAGTTGGGACAGATACGCAGTATTTT. Amino acid sequence: CSANPGLAGVGTDTQYF.

This clonotype was seen a few times. The chain employs TRBV11-2 and TRBJ2-5; D is perhaps TRBD1 (6 bases). The ends were cut back, 3 bases at V and 4 bases at J, with 9 bases in the middle. CDR3 length: 13 residues. CDR1 and CDR2 from the germline V gene are SGHAT and FQNNGV. The CDR3 here is CASSLGHLETQYF. The CDR3 coding sequence is TGTGCCAGCAGCTTGGGACATTTAGAGACCCAGTACTTC.

This chain uses TRBV28 with TRBJ1-1; D is unresolved. The CDR3 contains 13 residues. Germline V gene sequence: CDR1 MDHEN, CDR2 SYDVKM. Trimming removed 8 bases from V and 0 bases from J, with 10 bases in between. The CDR3 bases are TGTGCCAGCGAGGCAGAGATGAACACTGAAGCTTTCTTT. It specifies CASEAEMNTEAFF.

This clonotype has at least ten counts. The chain links TRBV11-2 to TRBJ2-7; 13 bases agree with TRBD2. The J segment lost 3 bases and the V segment lost 5 bases, leaving 7 bases of the junction unmatched. The CDR3 consists of 16 residues. Germline CDR1 is SGHAT and CDR2 is FQNNGV. This CDR3 is CASSPGTSGIIYEQYF. Written as DNA, the CDR3 is TGTGCCAGCAGCCCAGGGACTAGCGGGATTATCTACGAGCAGTACTTC. The whole variable domain, remainder taken from reference TRBV11-2 and TRBJ2-7, is EAGVAQSPRYKIIEKRQSVAFWCNPISGHATLYWYQQILGQGPKLLIQFQNNGVVDDSQLPKDRFSAERLKGVDSTLKIQPAKLEDSAVYLCASSPGTSGIIYEQYFGPGTRLTVT.

This chain joins TRBV28 and TRBJ2-1, with D possibly being TRBD1 (6 bases). The V gene's germline CDR1 is MDHEN and CDR2 SYDVKM. The length of the CDR3 is 15 residues. V lost 6 bases, J lost 6 bases, and 18 bases lay in between. CDR3 sequence reads: CASSSGQTPGNEQFF. In DNA form, the CDR3 reads TGTGCCAGCAGCTCAGGACAGACGCCTGGCAATGAGCAGTTCTTC. Together with reference TRBV28 and TRBJ2-1, the CDR3 gives the full variable domain: DVKVTQSSRYLVKRTGEKVFLECVQDMDHENMFWYRQDPGLGLRLIYFSYDVKMKEKGDIPEGYSVSREKKERFSLILESASTNQTSMYLCASSSGQTPGNEQFFGPGTRLTVL.

There are many counts of this clonotype. The chain links TRBV12-3 or TRBV12-4 to TRBJ2-3, with D perhaps TRBD2 (5 bases). V lost 2 bases and J lost 3, with 36 bases in between. The CDR3 covers 23 residues. CDR3 amino acids: CASSLRTSIANGGTLRPTDTQYF. CDR3 coding DNA: TGTGCCAGCAGTTTACGCACTTCTATAGCGAATGGAGGTACCCTTCGACCGACAGATACGCAGTATTTT.

The chain is built from TRBV7-4 and TRBJ2-5; TRBD1 matches 7 bases. Trimming at V came to 5 bases and at J to 5 bases, leaving 14 bases not matched to a gene. Germline V gene lookup returns CDR1 SGHVT and CDR2 SQSDAQ. This CDR3 contains 16 residues. CDR3 protein: CASSITGTACGETQYF. DNA for the CDR3: TGTGCCAGCAGCATAACCGGGACAGCTTGTGGGGAGACCCAGTACTTC.

This clonotype was recorded many times. V and J are TRBV10-3 and TRBJ1-5; unclear D gene. This CDR3 region has 15 residues. V was trimmed by 2 bases and J by 5 bases, leaving 13 bases between them. Germline loops: CDR1 ENHRY, CDR2 SYGVKD. The DNA of the CDR3 is TGTGCCATCAGTGAGCGGGCGACGTCGGATCAGCCCCAGCATTTT. It translates to CAISERATSDQPQHF.

This clonotype was observed at least ten times. The chain employs TRBV28 and TRBJ2-5, with D maybe TRBD1 (5 bases). Germline CDR1 MDHEN, CDR2 SYDVKM. Between the trimmed V and J ends, which lost 3 bases and 0 bases, there was a span of 8 bases. This CDR3 spans 14 amino acids. CDR3 DNA sequence: TGTGCCAGCAGTTTTACGGACAACCAAGAGACCCAGTACTTC. Its translation: CASSFTDNQETQYF.

For the CDR3, the DNA is TGCGCCAGCAGCCTCAACCCTAGGGAGTACAATGAGCAGTTCTTC. Protein sequence: CASSLNPREYNEQFF. The gene calls are TRBV4-3 and TRBJ2-1; TRBD2 is a possible D gene (5 bases). CDR1 LGHNA and CDR2 YSLEER come from the germline V gene. V shed 4 bases and J shed 4 bases, with 14 bases lying between them. This CDR3 contains 15 residues.

This clonotype was observed at least ten times. The chain recombines TRBV5-1 with TRBJ2-7; D is unclear. The CDR3 is 12 amino acids. Germline CDR1 and CDR2: SGHRS and YFSETQ. With 4 bases removed from V and 5 bases from J, the gap between germline ends came to 10 bases. CDR3 amino acids: CASSVISHEQYF. The CDR3, as DNA: TGCGCCAGCAGCGTCATTAGTCACGAGCAGTACTTC.

In its sample, this clonotype was seen many times. The chain links TRBV10-3 to TRBJ2-1; 8 nucleotides line up with TRBD2. The trim removed 8 bases at V and 0 bases at J, leaving 6 bases unmatched. The CDR3 is made up of 15 amino acids. Germline values: CDR1 ENHRY, CDR2 SYGVKD. The CDR3 sequence: CAIGAGGFSYNEQFF. The CDR3 DNA reads as TGTGCCATCGGGGCGGGAGGTTTCTCCTACAATGAGCAGTTCTTC.

This clonotype was recorded many times. The rearrangement links TRBV20-1 to TRBJ2-7, with 10 bases matching TRBD2. The CDR3 covers 16 residues. CDR1 and CDR2 (germline): DFQATT, SNEGSKA (reference sequence). V lost 6 bases, J lost 0 bases, and 11 bases stayed unmatched. Written as DNA, the CDR3 is TGCAGTGCGGGAGGGTTAGGGACTAGCGACTCCTACGAGCAGTACTTC. Translating gives CSAGGLGTSDSYEQYF.

This chain connects TRBV6-5 to TRBJ2-1, with D possibly being TRBD1 or TRBD2 (5 bases each). CDR3 length: 15 amino acids. V was cut by 6 bases and J by 5 bases, with 17 bases left in between. Germline V gene sequence: CDR1 MNHEY, CDR2 SVGAGI. The CDR3 loop is CASRYPGTANNEQFF. CDR3 nucleotides: TGTGCCAGCAGATATCCCGGGACGGCCAACAATGAGCAGTTCTTC.

About this clonotype: Likely a read error: the CDR3 ends without its conserved phenylalanine or tryptophan. For the CDR3, the DNA is TGCAGTGCGGACGGAACGGTCGAAACTTACAATGAGCAGTTCTAC. Translation: CSADGTVETYNEQFY. The chain uses TRBV20-1 and TRBJ2-1; D is uncertain. CDR3 length: 15 residues. The germline gives CDR1 DFQATT, CDR2 SNEGSKA (reference sequence). V was trimmed by 6 bases and J by 4 bases, leaving 19 bases between them.

In this sample, this clonotype turned up a few times. V usage is TRBV7-9 and J usage is TRBJ2-7; 9 bases fit TRBD1. The germline V gene has CDR1 SEHNR and CDR2 FQNEAQ (reference sequence). The V segment lost 2 bases and the J segment 6 bases; nucleotides outside the gene matches: 11. The CDR3 contains 16 residues. The CDR3 DNA sequence: TGTGCCAGCAGCTTATTTTCCCCGGGACAGGGTTCCGAGCAGTACGTC. Its protein product is CASSLFSPGQGSEQYV.

The chain couples TRBV11-3 to TRBJ2-5; 8 positions agree with TRBD2. The length of the CDR3 is 16 residues. CDR1 and CDR2 from the germline V gene are SGHNT and YENEEA. J was trimmed by 5 bases and V by 5 bases; bases with no gene match: 13. The chain's CDR3 is CASSKTLAGGFETQYF. In nucleotides, the CDR3 is TGTGCCAGCAGCAAAACTCTAGCGGGCGGCTTCGAGACCCAGTACTTC.

This clonotype showed up many times. This chain links TRBV4-1 with TRBJ2-7, with D possibly being TRBD1 (5 bases). V dropped 0 bases and J dropped 5 bases, with 11 bases sitting between them. The CDR3 consists of 14 residues. Germline CDR1 reads MGHRA; CDR2 reads YSYEKL. CDR3 sequence: CASSQDSGRDEQYV. The DNA of the CDR3 is TGCGCCAGCAGCCAAGATTCGGGCAGGGACGAGCAGTACGTC.

V and J are TRBV7-8 and TRBJ2-3; the match to TRBD2 covers 9 bases. Germline CDR1 and CDR2: SGHVS and FQNEAQ. With V trimmed by 6 bases and J by 3 bases, 4 bases remained unmatched. The CDR3 length is 14 residues. Here the CDR3 DNA reads TGTGCCAGCAGGCGGACTAGCGCTACAGATACGCAGTATTTT. It codes for CASRRTSATDTQYF. Based on the CDR3 plus reference TRBV7-8 and TRBJ2-3, the full variable domain is GAGVSQSPRYKVAKRGQDVALRCDPISGHVSLFWYQQALGQGPEFLTYFQNEAQLDKSGLPSDRFFAERPEGSVSTLKIQRTQQEDSAVYLCASRRTSATDTQYFGPGTRLTVL.

The chain employs TRBV18 and TRBJ2-3, with 9 bases matching TRBD1. CDR3 size: 16 residues. After removal of 3 bases from V and 2 bases from J, the junction contained 6 bases not matched to a gene. Germline CDR1 and CDR2: KGHSH and LQKENI. The chain's CDR3 is CASSPRDRVVTDTQYF. CDR3 nucleotide sequence: TGTGCCAGCTCACCCCGGGACAGGGTGGTCACAGATACGCAGTATTTT.

This clonotype has a count of ten or more. This sequence joins TRBV20-1 and TRBJ2-1, with 9 bases matching TRBD2. Losses at the gene ends were 0 bases for V and 7 bases for J; bases not matched to a gene: 7. The CDR3 totals 15 residues. Germline V gene data show CDR1 as DFQATT and CDR2 as SNEGSKA (reference sequence). Here the CDR3 DNA reads TGCAGTGCTAGAGATCGGGCTAGCGGGAAGAATGAGCAGTTCTTC. Translating it yields CSARDRASGKNEQFF.